Listed below are T cell receptor beta chains from one sample, sequenced in a study of blood T cells in healthy people across ages. MiXCR, run by TCRdb on the 5' RACE reads, gives a single entry per CDR3 protein. The sample yields more than 900,000 distinct CDR3 sequences, around 29% seen once. These data were also filed under a second study, of T cells of mothers and their children.

Sequences were obtained from blood. The receptors here all came from a woman aged 40 to 55 in good health. Each CDR3 is given without its conserved first and last residue.

V: TRBV7-9
CDR3: ASSPGQGNEKLF

V: TRBV15
CDR3: ATSRGGRGRGKNIQY

V: TRBV7-9
CDR3: ASSLGPLQQPQH

V: TRBV20-1
CDR3: SAREGPTGAGRNYGYT

V: TRBV30
CDR3: AWIPAGGGYT

V: TRBV25-1
CDR3: ASSEFGGTGANVLT

V: TRBV20-1
CDR3: SARDVRGTDTQY

V: TRBV24-1
CDR3: ATSDFGGAGSDTQY

V: TRBV5-1
CDR3: ASSLAGSTNEKLF

V: TRBV7-6
CDR3: ASSSGLGSTDTQY

V: TRBV5-1
CDR3: ASSGDSPIGTEAF

V: TRBV6-5
CDR3: ASSSKTGEQY

V: TRBV12-3/TRBV12-4
CDR3: TSSSGAFGTEAF

V: TRBV20-1
CDR3: SARSPSGTQY

V: TRBV19
CDR3: ASSMRGSEKLF

V: TRBV11-3
CDR3: ASSSGSGNTIY

V: TRBV20-1
CDR3: SAATRGGVTYEQY

V: TRBV27
CDR3: AGSLVGGPYEQY

V: TRBV7-9
CDR3: ASSPRRVMNTEAF

V: TRBV4-2
CDR3: ASSLTGTSGRLNEQF

V: TRBV12-3/TRBV12-4
CDR3: ASMGQGGKLF

V: TRBV6-2/TRBV6-3
CDR3: ASGYEETQY

V: TRBV6-5
CDR3: ASSHDVAAGRGDTDTQY

V: TRBV2
CDR3: ASSRDRQWNGYT

V: TRBV7-2
CDR3: ASSPRTGDQPQH

V: TRBV20-1
CDR3: SARYSPLH

V: TRBV6-6
CDR3: ASSYEAGVTDTQY

V: TRBV27
CDR3: ATRTGAVNEQF

V: TRBV12-3/TRBV12-4
CDR3: ASSLGRGGTEAF

V: TRBV5-6
CDR3: ASSLEGGVDYGYT

V: TRBV12-3/TRBV12-4
CDR3: ASRWGGGAYEQY

V: TRBV20-1
CDR3: SARHAGTGNPGEQY

V: TRBV20-1
CDR3: SASVIGGPGQPQH

V: TRBV3-1
CDR3: ASSQEGTGGNNGYT

V: TRBV7-3
CDR3: ASSLVGRETQY

V: TRBV28
CDR3: ASSFHRGRQYQPQH

V: TRBV5-5
CDR3: ASSRPTMDTEAF

V: TRBV5-1
CDR3: ASSRGRRSYNEQF

V: TRBV20-1
CDR3: SASYSMAF

V: TRBV9
CDR3: ASGDNQPQH

V: TRBV7-9
CDR3: ASSSLARGPYEQY

V: TRBV20-1
CDR3: SAPRPGQQETQY

V: TRBV27
CDR3: ASLLTGQGGTDTQY

V: TRBV20-1
CDR3: SARGGKRYEQY

V: TRBV12-3/TRBV12-4
CDR3: ASSGRRSYGYT

V: TRBV7-9
CDR3: ASSNRQGIQAF

V: TRBV29-1
CDR3: SVRRGWSGNEKLF

V: TRBV20-1
CDR3: SAPRLVNTEAF

V: TRBV29-1
CDR3: SVEPAGHGYT

V: TRBV20-1
CDR3: SARLDRSNTGELF

V: TRBV20-1
CDR3: SAAWDPQGDQPQH

V: TRBV15
CDR3: ATSREGGTTYEQY

V: TRBV12-3/TRBV12-4
CDR3: ASSPTDDLGGYT

V: TRBV7-2
CDR3: ASSLMGLSGANVLT

V: TRBV9
CDR3: ASSAKGQTTGELF

V: TRBV5-1
CDR3: ASTPGGGSGVTQY

V: TRBV6-2/TRBV6-3
CDR3: ASSYHGQTSYGYT

V: TRBV28
CDR3: ASSVTGAGSGQY

V: TRBV7-3
CDR3: ASSLNKGEETQY

V: TRBV12-3/TRBV12-4
CDR3: ASRGTSLRIEQF